These 15 T cell receptor beta chains came from one sample sequenced in a study of beta chain features in type 1 diabetes. Reverse transcribing all isolated RNA meant expressed TCRB transcripts were sequenced. The protocol was immunoSEQ multiplex PCR, while the TCRdb copy is restricted to in-frame clones and leaves out a portion. This table holds over 120,000 clones, 8.5% to 12% found once. The sequenced material came from naive CD4+ T cells from blood. These receptors all come from a man aged 18 to 35 in good health.

This clone showed up just a few times. V usage is TRBV2 and J usage is TRBJ1-3; D gene uncertain. The CDR3 length is 13 residues. Germline CDR1 is SNHLY and CDR2 is FYNNEI. The germline V and J ends were trimmed by 5 bases and 2 bases, with 7 bases remaining between them. DNA for the CDR3: TGTGCCAGCAGTAGAGCTACTGGAAACACCATATATTTT. Residues: CASSRATGNTIYF.

This clone came up a few times. Other DNA variants within this sample encode the same CDR3. The chain recombines TRBV7-3 with TRBJ2-3, with TRBD1 as a possible D gene (6 bases). Germline V lookup: CDR1 SGHTA, CDR2 FQGTGA. Trimming stripped 3 bases from V and 3 bases from J, with 7 bases between. The CDR3 spans 13 residues. For the CDR3, the DNA is TGTGCCAGCAGCTTTAGGGGGACAGATACGCAGTATTTT. Protein: CASSFRGTDTQYF. Full variable domain (outside the CDR3, taken from reference TRBV7-3 and TRBJ2-3): GAGVSQTPSNKVTEKGKYVELRCDPISGHTALYWYRQSLGQGPEFLIYFQGTGAADDSGLPNDRFFAVRPEGSVSTLKIQRTERGDSAVYLCASSFRGTDTQYFGPGTRLTVL.

There are a few counts of this clone. The genes are TRBV6-6 and TRBJ1-2; 7 bases line up with TRBD1. CDR1 is MNHNY, CDR2 SVGAGI, per germline (reference sequence). Trimming at V came to 6 bases and at J to 4 bases, leaving 5 bases not matched to a gene. The CDR3 loop spans 13 amino acids. CDR3 loop: CASRPTGSYGYTF. Here the CDR3 DNA reads TGTGCCAGCAGGCCGACAGGGAGCTATGGCTACACCTTC.

The rearrangement uses TRBV6-1 and TRBJ1-1, with D unresolved. The germline V gene has CDR1 MNHNS and CDR2 SASEGT. The CDR3 runs 12 residues. V lost 5 bases and J lost 5, with 9 bases in between. Here the CDR3 DNA reads TGTGCCAGCAGTTATTGGAGGACTGAAGCTTTCTTT. Translation: CASSYWRTEAFF.

This chain joins TRBV19 and TRBJ2-2, with D tentatively TRBD1 (5 bases). V was trimmed by 8 bases and J by 1 base, leaving 17 bases between them. This CDR3 region has 16 residues. The germline CDR1 and CDR2 sequences are LNHDA and SQIVND (reference sequence). The CDR3 spells CASRYVGQGNTGELFF. Here the CDR3 DNA reads TGTGCCAGTCGTTACGTGGGGCAGGGGAACACCGGGGAGCTGTTTTTT.

This rearrangement joins TRBV19 to TRBJ2-3, with 8 nucleotides matching TRBD2. Unmatched junction bases numbered 13, after V lost 5 bases and J lost 6 bases. CDR1 LNHDA and CDR2 SQIVND come from the germline V gene (reference sequence). The CDR3 has 16 amino acids. CDR3 residues: CASSPRGSGTGDTQYF. The CDR3, as DNA: TGTGCCAGTAGTCCCCGGGGTAGCGGGACCGGCGATACGCAGTATTTT.

This clone was observed at least ten times. The CDR3 region is CASSHLGQGNGYTF. CDR3 nucleotide sequence: TGTGCCAGCAGCCATCTAGGACAGGGAAATGGCTACACCTTC. This chain links TRBV14 with TRBJ1-2; TRBD1 aligns across 8 bases. CDR1 SGHDN and CDR2 FVKESK come from the germline V gene. The V gene end was trimmed by 3 bases and the J gene end by 6 bases; junction bases not matched to a gene: 6. The CDR3 totals 14 residues.

This clone was counted between two and nine times. DNA for the CDR3: TGTGCCAGTAGTATAACTAGCGGGGGACTTCAAGAGACCCAGTACTTC. Protein product: CASSITSGGLQETQYF. V and J are TRBV19 and TRBJ2-5; 11 bases align to TRBD2. The germline V gene has CDR1 LNHDA and CDR2 SQIVND (reference sequence). CDR3 length: 16 amino acids. Trimming cost V 2 bases and J 2 bases; bases outside gene matches: 4.

A few counts support this clone. The chain carries TRBV7-3 and TRBJ2-1; 11 bases are a match to TRBD2. Trimming removed 3 bases from V and 10 bases from J; junction bases left unmatched: 8. Germline CDR1 reads SGHTA; CDR2 reads FQGTGA. The CDR3 spans 15 residues. CDR3 DNA: TGTGCCAGCAGCTTGACTAGCGGGGCCGGGGGGGAGCAGTTCTTC. Its translation: CASSLTSGAGGEQFF.

This clone was seen a few times. At one of its ends the junction is not consistent with the germline gene, which may arise from a read error. The CDR3 sequence is CASSQVGSGSVEQFF. The CDR3 bases are TGCGCCAGCAGCCAAGTGGGTAGCGGGTCGGTTGAGCAGTTCTTC. J is TRBJ2-1 and V is TRBV7-3, with 7 bases identical to TRBD2. CDR1 and CDR2 (germline): SGHTA, FQGTGA. This CDR3 is 15 amino acids long.

This chain connects TRBV4-3 to TRBJ2-5; tentative D call: TRBD2 (6 bases). The CDR3 is made up of 13 amino acids. V was cut by 6 bases and J by 1 base, with 9 bases left in between. Germline assignment: CDR1 LGHNA and CDR2 YSLEER. CDR3 protein: CASRGDFQETQYF. The CDR3 coding sequence is TGCGCCAGCAGGGGGGACTTCCAAGAGACCCAGTACTTC.

This clone was counted a few times. V gene TRBV10-3 combines with J gene TRBJ1-1; 7 nucleotides align to TRBD1. This CDR3 region has 13 residues. The V and J ends lost 6 bases and 1 base, in that order; junction bases with no gene match: 2. Germline CDR1 is ENHRY and CDR2 is SYGVKD. This CDR3 reads CAIRGQENTEAFF. The CDR3 coding sequence is TGTGCCATCAGAGGACAGGAGAACACTGAAGCTTTCTTT.

The chain couples TRBV7-2 to TRBJ2-5; 7 positions match TRBD2. In germline, CDR1 is SGHTA, CDR2 FQGNSA. With 1 base clipped from V and 7 bases from J, the junction kept 9 bases outside the gene matches. The CDR3 extends over 15 amino acids. CDR3 nucleotide sequence: TGTGCCAGCAGCTTAGATAGTACTAGCGTGGGGACCCAGTACTTC. It codes for CASSLDSTSVGTQYF.

The chain has TRBV5-1 and TRBJ1-1; a weak D match, TRBD1 (5 bases). CDR1 is SGHRS and CDR2 is YFSETQ in the germline V gene. V lost 4 bases and J lost 0, with 16 bases in between. The CDR3 runs 16 residues. The CDR3 loop is CASSRLGGGLNTEAFF. CDR3 DNA: TGCGCCAGCAGCCGCCTTGGGGGAGGGTTGAACACTGAAGCTTTCTTT.

This clone showed up many times. The chain has TRBV7-9 and TRBJ2-3; perhaps TRBD2 as D (6 bases). The CDR3 runs 15 residues. Germline values: CDR1 SEHNR, CDR2 FQNEAQ (reference sequence). The V end lost 5 bases, the J end lost 2 bases, and 14 bases lay between the germline ends. The CDR3 DNA sequence: TGTGCCAGCAGCCCGGGGACTTATATCACAGATACGCAGTATTTT. Translating gives CASSPGTYITDTQYF.